The TCR beta chain under discussion was sequenced for a study of early stage breast cancer tumors. Study-wide context: About 70% of the 16 invasive tumors were ER+, PR+ and HER2-. Invasive lobular carcinomas made up about 35% of the 12 ER+/PR+/HER2- tumors.

The CDR3 contains 12 residues. Trimming removed 4 bases at V and 2 bases at J, with 3 bases between. Germline V gene data show CDR1 as MNHNY and CDR2 as SVGAGI (reference sequence). TCRdb's table, derived via immunoSEQ multiplex PCR, lists solely in-frame clones and lacks some. The table lists 45,000 to 65,000 clones, 78% of them singletons, with around 3.4% in the top ten. A remark on this clone: Antigen unknown.

Findings and limits, study-wide: Functional markers like CD4, CD8 and FOXP3 were missed in bulk sequencing. Compared with adjacent normal breast tissue, tumors showed about 2.5-fold greater T cell density and higher clonality.

The chain recombines TRBV6-6 with TRBJ2-1, with unresolved D. This receptor was taken from a person aged 35 to 50 with breast cancer. Input material: blood. CDR3 in amino acids: CASSSTYNEQFF. For the CDR3, the DNA is TGTGCCAGCAGTTCCACCTACAATGAGCAGTTCTTC.